These T cell receptor beta chains were read from a single sample in a study of blood T cell repertoires in COVID-19. Profiling relied on immunoSEQ multiplex PCR, and the TCRdb table lists in-frame clones only, not all of them. Of roughly 68,000 clones listed, 88% were seen once; the top ten hold about 9.4%. Sequencing input: PBMCs or T cells enriched from blood (not recorded which). These receptor sequences come from a middle-aged woman who had recovered from COVID-19. Both conserved end residues are part of each CDR3. The D gene is left open where the match is weak. Clone sizes are given selectively: once, few, many, or a class where the clone is expanded.

>-|-|TRBV19|TRBJ1-1
CASSIGRGTEAFF
TGTGCCAGTAGTATAGGCAGGGGAACTGAAGCTTTCTTT
>-|TRBD2|TRBV6-5|TRBJ2-7
CASRASGGSYEQYF
TGTGCCAGCAGGGCTAGCGGGGGCTCCTACGAGCAGTACTTC
>once|TRBD1|TRBV20-1|TRBJ2-1
CSASGTGGPYNEQFF
TGCAGTGCTAGTGGGACAGGGGGGCCATACAATGAGCAGTTCTTC
>-|TRBD1|TRBV15|TRBJ1-6
CATSRPDRGSPLHF
TGTGCCACCAGCAGGCCAGACAGGGGCTCACCCCTCCACTTT
>-|-|TRBV5-8|TRBJ2-2
CASSLGLARPGELFF
TGTGCCAGCAGCTTGGGGCTAGCTCGTCCCGGGGAGCTGTTTTTT
>-|-|TRBV19|TRBJ2-7
CASKGHFYEQYF
TGTGCCAGCAAGGGACATTTCTACGAGCAGTACTTC
>-|-|TRBV23-1|TRBJ2-7
CASSQSIPIRVEMYEQYF
TGCGCCAGCAGTCAATCGATCCCCATCCGGGTTGAGATGTACGAGCAGTACTTC
>-|TRBD1|TRBV18|TRBJ2-5
CATSGQGALETQYF
TGTGCCACCTCCGGGCAGGGGGCGTTGGAGACCCAGTACTTC
>-|TRBD1|TRBV6-6|TRBJ1-5
CASSPLPQGAANQPQHF
TGTGCCAGCAGTCCCCTCCCACAGGGGGCGGCCAATCAGCCCCAGCATTTT
>-|-|TRBV14|TRBJ1-2
CASSQVSGFYGYTF
TGTGCCAGCAGCCAAGTTTCAGGGTTCTATGGCTACACCTTC
>-|-|TRBV3-1/TRBV3-2|TRBJ2-5
CASSQDAGRRVQYF
TGTGCCAGCAGCCAAGATGCAGGCCGCCGAGTCCAGTACTTC
>-|TRBD1|TRBV6-5|TRBJ1-1
CASRTGTGETEAFF
TGTGCCAGCAGAACCGGGACAGGGGAGACTGAAGCTTTCTTT
>-|-|TRBV14|TRBJ1-3
CASSLSGRPSGNTIYF
TGTGCCAGCAGCCTTTCCGGGAGGCCCTCTGGAAACACCATATATTTT
>-|TRBD1|TRBV19|TRBJ2-2
CASIGQGQGLLGGAGELFF
TGTGCCAGTATTGGGCAGGGACAGGGCCTACTCGGAGGCGCCGGGGAGCTGTTTTTT
>-|TRBD2|TRBV5-4|TRBJ2-5
CASSSGTSGGVQETQYF
TGTGCCAGCAGTTCGGGGACTAGCGGGGGGGTACAAGAGACCCAGTACTTC
>-|TRBD1|TRBV2|TRBJ1-5
CASGRQGAIQPQHF
TGTGCCAGCGGGAGACAGGGGGCAATTCAGCCCCAGCATTTT
>-|TRBD1|TRBV19|TRBJ2-7
CASSTGTGGFEQYF
TGTGCCAGTAGTACCGGGACAGGGGGCTTCGAGCAGTACTTC
>-|TRBD2|TRBV18|TRBJ2-5
CASSPRRGDQETQYF
TGTGCCAGCTCACCACGCCGGGGGGACCAAGAGACCCAGTACTTC
>once|-|TRBV7-2|TRBJ2-4
CASSLGLELQYF
TGTGCCAGCAGCTTAGGACTGGAACTACAGTACTTC
>-|TRBD1|TRBV7-8|TRBJ1-5
CASSLGWDRGFQPQHF
TGTGCCAGCAGCTTAGGCTGGGACAGAGGCTTCCAGCCCCAGCATTTT
>-|TRBD1|TRBV6-1|TRBJ2-3
CASSEGQGDTDTQYF
TGTGCCAGCAGTGAAGGACAGGGGGACACAGATACGCAGTATTTT
>-|TRBD2|TRBV5-4|TRBJ2-5
CASSLVGRGGQETQYF
TGTGCCAGCAGCTTGGTTGGGCGGGGGGGACAAGAGACCCAGTACTTC
>-|TRBD1|TRBV11-2|TRBJ1-4
CASRKAGTGGRKLFF
TGTGCCAGCCGAAAAGCCGGGACAGGGGGGCGAAAACTGTTTTTT